A single sample is the source of the 20 T cell receptor beta chains below, sequenced in a study of blood T cell repertoires in COVID-19. This table comes from immunoSEQ multiplex PCR, and its TCRdb copy is limited to in-frame clones, with some not included. The profile shows just under 80,000 clones, approximately 82% of them singletons. Sequenced material: peripheral blood. These receptors all come from a woman aged 70-85 years with acute or convalescent COVID-19.

The chain couples TRBV5-4 to TRBJ2-1, with a weak D call TRBD1 (6 bases). Trimming cost V 0 bases and J 8 bases, with 12 bases left between them. The CDR3 has 14 amino acids. Looked up from germline, CDR1 is SGHNT and CDR2 is YYREEE (reference sequence). CDR3: CASSLDQGTYEQFF. The CDR3 DNA reads as TGTGCCAGCAGCTTGGACCAGGGGACCTATGAGCAGTTCTTC.

This chain uses TRBV2 with TRBJ2-1, with 13 bases matching TRBD2. J gave up 2 bases and V 6 bases, and 7 bases lay outside the gene matches. Per the germline V gene, CDR1 is SNHLY and CDR2 is FYNNEI. The CDR3 has 17 amino acids. This chain's CDR3 is CASRDGTSGIAYNEQFF. CDR3 DNA sequence: TGTGCCAGCAGGGACGGGACTAGCGGGATAGCCTACAATGAGCAGTTCTTC.

This chain links TRBV5-1 with TRBJ2-1; 8 bases map to TRBD1. The germline gives CDR1 SGHRS, CDR2 YFSETQ. V gave up 4 bases and J gave up 5 bases; unmatched junction bases: 5. The CDR3 extends over 14 amino acids. CDR3 in DNA: TGCGCCAGCAGCCGGGACAGGCAGGACAATGAGCAGTTCTTC. Amino acid sequence: CASSRDRQDNEQFF. Looking up the rest from reference TRBV5-1 and TRBJ2-1 gives the full variable domain: KAGVTQTPRYLIKTRGQQVTLSCSPISGHRSVSWYQQTPGQGLQFLFEYFSETQRNKGNFPGRFSGRQFSNSRSEMNVSTLELGDSALYLCASSRDRQDNEQFFGPGTRLTVL.

The gene calls are TRBV30 and TRBJ1-4, with D maybe TRBD1 (5 bases). CDR3 size: 15 residues. Trimming cost V 1 base and J 5 bases, with 14 bases left between them. CDR1 and CDR2 (germline): GTSNPN, SVGIG (reference sequence). The CDR3 spells CAWSALGGGNEKLFF. CDR3 nucleotide sequence: TGTGCCTGGAGTGCACTTGGGGGGGGGAATGAAAAACTGTTTTTT.

The chain uses TRBV19 and TRBJ1-1; maybe TRBD1 (5 bases). Germline CDR1 reads LNHDA; CDR2 reads SQIVND (reference sequence). V lost 7 bases, J lost 0 bases, and 12 bases lay in between. The CDR3 sequence is 14 residues long. CDR3 DNA: TGTGCCAGTACCCGGACACGTATGAACACTGAAGCTTTCTTT. It codes for CASTRTRMNTEAFF.

This chain links TRBV7-2 with TRBJ2-5, with D perhaps TRBD2 (6 bases). Germline V gene lookup returns CDR1 SGHTA and CDR2 FQGNSA. V lost 1 base to trimming and J lost 10 bases, with 19 bases between them. The CDR3 contains 15 residues. The DNA of the CDR3 is TGTGCCAGCAGCTTAGGACCGGAGCGCGGGGTTGGCCAGTACTTC. Translating it yields CASSLGPERGVGQYF.

The V gene is TRBV20-1, the J gene TRBJ1-2, with TRBD1 as a possible D gene (6 bases). Germline CDR1 is DFQATT and CDR2 is SNEGSKA (reference sequence). The CDR3 spans 14 residues. V gave up 3 bases and J gave up 8 bases, with 19 bases separating them. This CDR3 is CSASSAGAEEGYTF. DNA for the CDR3: TGCAGTGCTAGTTCTGCGGGGGCAGAGGAAGGCTACACCTTC.

The chain couples TRBV7-9 to TRBJ1-5, with TRBD1 matching 8 bases. In germline, CDR1 is SEHNR, CDR2 FQNEAQ (reference sequence). CDR3 length equals 16 residues. V shed 2 bases, J shed 1 base, and the junction held 4 bases outside the gene matches. CDR3 sequence: CASSLQGARSNQPQHF. As DNA, the CDR3 is TGTGCCAGCAGCTTACAGGGGGCGAGGAGCAATCAGCCCCAGCATTTT.

The chain's CDR3 is CATSEPRAGTGTDTQYF. The CDR3 bases are TGTGCCACCAGTGAACCCCGGGCCGGGACAGGCACAGATACGCAGTATTTT. V and J are TRBV24-1 and TRBJ2-3, with 7 nucleotides matching TRBD1. The V segment lost 4 bases and the J segment 1 base; nucleotides outside the gene matches: 10. CDR1 and CDR2 from the germline V gene are KGHDR and SFDVKD. The length of the CDR3 is 17 residues.

The V and J genes are TRBV12-3 or TRBV12-4 and TRBJ2-1; TRBD2 agrees at 13 bases. The junction had 6 bases not matched to a gene; V was cut back by 6 bases and J by 16 bases. This CDR3 is built from 12 residues. DNA of the CDR3: TGTGCCAGCAGCCTGGGACTAGCGGGGCCTTTCTTC. Protein sequence: CASSLGLAGPFF.

The chain joins TRBV29-1 to TRBJ2-1; D is undetermined. Per germline, CDR1 SQVTM and CDR2 ANQGSEA. V was shortened by 7 bases and J by 2 bases, with 12 bases between the two germline ends. The CDR3 runs 13 residues. The CDR3 here is CSGGTLAYNEQFF. The CDR3 DNA follows: TGCAGCGGCGGAACCCTGGCCTACAATGAGCAGTTCTTC.

The chain joins TRBV6-5 to TRBJ2-5; D remains unclear. Germline CDR1 reads MNHEY; CDR2 reads SVGAGI. The CDR3 extends over 13 amino acids. V gave up 5 bases and J gave up 1 base, with 8 bases separating them. The CDR3 sequence is CASSNPSQETQYF. The CDR3 DNA follows: TGTGCCAGCAGTAATCCGAGCCAAGAGACCCAGTACTTC.

This sequence joins TRBV11-2 and TRBJ2-1; 9 nucleotides match TRBD2. Looked up from germline, CDR1 is SGHAT and CDR2 is FQNNGV. Germline trimming cut 6 bases from V and 8 bases from J; bases unmatched to any gene: 8. This CDR3 has 14 residues. CDR3 loop: CASRPGLANYEQFF. The CDR3 DNA is TGTGCCAGCAGACCGGGACTAGCTAACTATGAGCAGTTCTTC.

The genes are TRBV24-1 and TRBJ1-6; D may be TRBD1 (6 bases). Trimming shortened V by 7 bases and J by 4 bases, and 10 bases separated the two germline ends. The germline V gene encodes CDR1 KGHDR and CDR2 SFDVKD. CDR3 length: 14 residues. The DNA of the CDR3 is TGTGCCACCAGCTCAGGGGAATATAATTCACCCCTCCACTTT. Translating gives CATSSGEYNSPLHF.

The V gene is TRBV19, the J gene TRBJ2-7, with D perhaps TRBD1 (6 bases). This CDR3 is 15 amino acids long. Looked up from germline, CDR1 is LNHDA and CDR2 is SQIVND (reference sequence). The V end was cut by 5 bases, the J end by 0 bases, with 14 bases between. Here the CDR3 DNA reads TGTGCCAGTAGTGTCCCTTACAGGGACTCCTACGAGCAGTACTTC. Its translation is CASSVPYRDSYEQYF.

The rearrangement links TRBV21-1 to TRBJ2-7; no DNA check was done on the table's D call, TRBD2. TRBV21-1 is deemed a pseudogene. This CDR3 contains 18 residues. CDR3 sequence: CASSNELAERDLSYEQYF. The CDR3 nucleotides read TGTGCCAGCAGCAATGAGCTAGCGGAAAGAGACCTCTCCTACGAGCAGTACTTC.

The chain joins TRBV5-1 to TRBJ2-5; D is uncertain. CDR3 length: 13 amino acids. Germline loops: CDR1 SGHRS, CDR2 YFSETQ. With 1 base removed from V and 2 bases from J, the gap between germline ends came to 6 bases. This CDR3 reads CASSLTLQETQYF. In DNA form, the CDR3 reads TGCGCCAGCAGCTTGACGCTACAAGAGACCCAGTACTTC.

The genes are TRBV18 and TRBJ2-7; TRBD2 is a possible D gene (6 bases). Trimming stripped 0 bases from V and 10 bases from J, with 10 bases between. The germline V gene encodes CDR1 KGHSH and CDR2 LQKENI. The CDR3 runs 12 residues. As DNA, the CDR3 is TGTGCCAGCTCACCACCGGGGGGAATTCAGTACTTC. It translates to CASSPPGGIQYF.

The CDR3 DNA is TGTGCCAGCAGTGAAATCGGTGGGACTGTCTCTGGGGCCAACGTCCTGACTTTC. Translation gives CASSEIGGTVSGANVLTF. This chain links TRBV6-1 with TRBJ2-6; D possibly corresponds to TRBD2 (6 bases). CDR3 size: 18 residues. With 2 bases removed from V and 0 bases from J, the gap between germline ends came to 14 bases. The germline CDR1 and CDR2 sequences are MNHNS and SASEGT.

The chain links TRBV7-3 to TRBJ2-3; 9 bases fit TRBD1. Germline lookup yields CDR1 SGHTA and CDR2 FQGTGA. V was pared by 6 bases and J by 3 bases, with 4 bases of the junction left unmatched. The CDR3 runs to 14 residues. CDR3 sequence (DNA): TGTGCCAGCAGACAGACAGGGGGTACAGATACGCAGTATTTT. Its protein is CASRQTGGTDTQYF.